This T cell receptor (beta chain) was sequenced during a study of CD8 T cells in Susac syndrome. Random hexamers served to reverse transcribe roughly 0.45 to 1 ug RNA. Each CDR3 protein gets one entry after TCRdb re-called the immunoSEQ multiplex PCR reads with MiXCR. The data contain approximately 180,000 distinct CDR3 sequences, just under 95% of them seen just once; the ten biggest clones take up 0.099%. The authors negatively isolated CD8+ and CD4+ T cells and FACS-enriched TEMRA cells. Looked up from germline, CDR1 is SGHAT and CDR2 is FQNNGV. V was clipped by 5 bases and J by 8 bases, with 15 bases between them. The CDR3 spans 14 residues.

The sample taken for sequencing was CD4+ T cells from PBMCs. The V and J genes are TRBV11-2 and TRBJ2-2; no reliable D call. The TCR sequence derives from a human donor with Susac syndrome. The CDR3 is CASSRDQNIGELFF. As DNA, the CDR3 is TGTGCCAGCAGCAGAGACCAGAATATAGGGGAGCTGTTTTTT.